A selection of T cell receptor beta chains follows, all from one sample in a study of blood T cells in healthy people across ages. TCRdb analysed the 5' RACE reads with MiXCR anew, one entry per CDR3 protein. The table records about 800,000 distinct CDR3 sequences, about 25% of them present only once. The same data also went into a second study, on T cells of mothers and their children.

The sample was blood. The receptors derive from a boy between 10 and 17 years old in good health. CDR3s include the opening cysteine and the closing phenylalanine or tryptophan. A D gene is named only where the DNA matches it firmly. Expanded clones are given a class, and other clones once, few, many or no size at all.

v_call: TRBV5-1; j_call: TRBJ2-3; d_call: NA; clone_size: NA; cdr3_aa: CASSLGTVGQDTQYF; cdr3_nt: TGCGCCAGCAGCTTGGGGACAGTCGGGCAGGATACGCAGTATTTT
v_call: TRBV19; j_call: TRBJ2-7; d_call: NA; clone_size: NA; cdr3_aa: CASSSTGNTYEQYF; cdr3_nt: TGTGCCAGTTCATCGACAGGCAACACCTACGAGCAGTACTTC
v_call: TRBV19; j_call: TRBJ2-1; d_call: NA; clone_size: NA; cdr3_aa: CASSVVTGYNEQFF; cdr3_nt: TGTGCCAGTAGTGTCGTGACTGGGTACAATGAGCAGTTCTTC
v_call: TRBV3-1; j_call: TRBJ1-1; d_call: TRBD1; clone_size: NA; cdr3_aa: CASSQATGVEAFF; cdr3_nt: TGTGCCAGCAGCCAGGCTACAGGGGTTGAAGCTTTCTTT
v_call: TRBV21-1; j_call: TRBJ2-7; d_call: NA; clone_size: NA; cdr3_aa: CASSKNQAGAYEQYF; cdr3_nt: TGTGCCAGCAGCAAAAACCAAGCAGGGGCCTACGAGCAGTACTTC
v_call: TRBV24-1; j_call: TRBJ2-5; d_call: TRBD1; clone_size: NA; cdr3_aa: CATSDRVPGQGETQYF; cdr3_nt: TGTGCCACCAGTGACCGAGTACCGGGACAGGGTGAGACCCAGTACTTC
v_call: TRBV20-1; j_call: TRBJ2-1; d_call: NA; clone_size: NA; cdr3_aa: CSAEKGRMDNEQFF; cdr3_nt: TGCAGTGCCGAAAAGGGACGGATGGACAATGAGCAGTTCTTC
v_call: TRBV27; j_call: TRBJ2-7; d_call: NA; clone_size: NA; cdr3_aa: CASSLASDYEQYF; cdr3_nt: TGTGCCAGCAGTTTAGCGTCCGACTACGAGCAGTACTTC
v_call: TRBV10-3; j_call: TRBJ2-7; d_call: TRBD2; clone_size: NA; cdr3_aa: CAIKGGTSDYEQYF; cdr3_nt: TGTGCCATCAAGGGGGGGACTAGCGATTACGAGCAGTACTTC
v_call: TRBV28; j_call: TRBJ2-7; d_call: NA; clone_size: few; cdr3_aa: CASSLRGLEQYF; cdr3_nt: TGTGCCAGCAGTTTAAGGGGTTTGGAGCAGTACTTC
v_call: TRBV29-1; j_call: TRBJ1-2; d_call: NA; clone_size: few; cdr3_aa: CSVPREGLGYTF; cdr3_nt: TGCAGCGTCCCCAGGGAGGGGCTAGGCTACACCTTC
v_call: TRBV12-3/TRBV12-4; j_call: TRBJ2-4; d_call: NA; clone_size: few; cdr3_aa: CASSFRGQSKNIQYF; cdr3_nt: TGTGCCAGCAGTTTCCGAGGCCAGTCCAAAAACATTCAGTACTTC
v_call: TRBV7-9; j_call: TRBJ2-5; d_call: TRBD2; clone_size: NA; cdr3_aa: CASSPGLLAGSETQYF; cdr3_nt: TGTGCCAGCAGCCCCGGACTGTTAGCGGGATCGGAGACCCAGTACTTC
v_call: TRBV11-2; j_call: TRBJ1-4; d_call: TRBD1; clone_size: NA; cdr3_aa: CASSPRWQGGEKLFF; cdr3_nt: TGTGCCAGCAGCCCCCGGTGGCAGGGGGGTGAAAAACTGTTTTTT
v_call: TRBV28; j_call: TRBJ1-2; d_call: NA; clone_size: NA; cdr3_aa: CASSLARIYGYTF; cdr3_nt: TGTGCCAGCAGTTTGGCCCGGATCTATGGCTACACCTTC
v_call: TRBV27; j_call: TRBJ2-3; d_call: NA; clone_size: NA; cdr3_aa: CASSRRQVTDTQYF; cdr3_nt: TGTGCCAGCAGTCGCCGACAGGTCACAGATACGCAGTATTTT
v_call: TRBV27; j_call: TRBJ1-5; d_call: NA; clone_size: many; cdr3_aa: CASRPGRYSNQPQHF; cdr3_nt: TGTGCCAGCCGCCCCGGGAGATATAGCAATCAGCCCCAGCATTTT
v_call: TRBV3-1; j_call: TRBJ1-1; d_call: NA; clone_size: NA; cdr3_aa: CASSQGKVPEAFF; cdr3_nt: TGTGCCAGCAGCCAAGGGAAGGTACCTGAAGCTTTCTTT
v_call: TRBV2; j_call: TRBJ2-1; d_call: TRBD2; clone_size: many; cdr3_aa: CASSELGTINEQFF; cdr3_nt: TGTGCCAGCAGTGAGCTGGGGACTATCAATGAGCAGTTCTTC
v_call: TRBV14; j_call: TRBJ2-7; d_call: NA; clone_size: few; cdr3_aa: CASSQGNSYEQYF; cdr3_nt: TGTGCCAGCAGCCAGGGAAACTCCTACGAGCAGTACTTC